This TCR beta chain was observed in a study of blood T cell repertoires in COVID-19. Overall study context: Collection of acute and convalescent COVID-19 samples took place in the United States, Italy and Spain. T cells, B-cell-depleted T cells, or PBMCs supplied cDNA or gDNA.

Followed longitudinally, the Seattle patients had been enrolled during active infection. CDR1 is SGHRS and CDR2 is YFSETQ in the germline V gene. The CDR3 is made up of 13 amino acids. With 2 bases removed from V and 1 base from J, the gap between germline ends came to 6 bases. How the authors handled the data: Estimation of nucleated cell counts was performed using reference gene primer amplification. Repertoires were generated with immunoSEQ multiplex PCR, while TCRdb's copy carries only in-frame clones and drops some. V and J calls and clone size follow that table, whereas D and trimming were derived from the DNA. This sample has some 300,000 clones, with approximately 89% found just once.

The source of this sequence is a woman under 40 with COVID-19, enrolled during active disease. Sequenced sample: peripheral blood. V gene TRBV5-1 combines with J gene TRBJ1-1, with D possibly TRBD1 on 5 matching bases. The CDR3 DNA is TGCGCCAGCAGCTTCGACAGGAACACTGAAGCTTTCTTT. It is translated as CASSFDRNTEAFF.